This T cell receptor beta chain originates from a study of PD-1 blockade in classical Hodgkin lymphoma. V trimming: 1 base; J trimming: 4 bases; junction bases outside the gene matches: 14. Germline V gene data show CDR1 as SNHLY and CDR2 as FYNNEI. There are 20 residues in the CDR3. All patients relapsed after autologous stem cell transplantation, and brentuximab vedotin exposure varied. Study-level points and caveats: Anyone who began nivolumab under 1 year after ASCT was excluded.

The repertoire was sequenced with immunoSEQ multiplex PCR; TCRdb's copy has only in-frame clones and lacks some. The sample gives 55,000 to 65,000 clones, around 87% of which show up once; about 15% is in the top ten. Comment on this clone: The antigen remains undetermined.

The specimen was peripheral blood mononuclear cells (PBMCs), collected at baseline. The source is a human donor with classical Hodgkin lymphoma. The chain carries TRBV2 and TRBJ2-1; 12 bases map to TRBD2. This CDR3 reads CASSEEGSLLAGGFYNEQFF. CDR3 nucleotides: TGTGCCAGCAGTGAAGAAGGCTCCCTACTAGCGGGGGGCTTTTACAATGAGCAGTTCTTC.